What follows describes a single T cell receptor (beta chain). In the same sample, other DNA sequences code for this CDR3. Authors' processing steps: Junction-only sequences without quality scores were provided by ImmunoSEQ, so filtering was different. Profiling relied on immunoSEQ multiplex PCR, and the TCRdb table lists in-frame clones only, not all of them. V and J calls and clone size come straight from that table; D and trimming were deduced from the DNA. This repertoire shows about 600,000 clones, more than 95% found once; its top ten account for more than 0.3%. Naive CD8 cells lacked CD45RO and underwent positive selection for CCR7, leaving out terminally differentiated effector memory CD45RA+ cells. The data were obtained in a study of shared clonotypes between healthy human individuals. J was trimmed by 0 bases and V by 3 bases; bases with no gene match: 2. In germline, CDR1 is SGHNT, CDR2 YENEEA. The length of the CDR3 is 14 residues.

V usage is TRBV11-3 and J usage is TRBJ2-7, with TRBD2 identical over 7 bases. Sequencing input: naive CD8+ T cells sorted from blood. The origin of this receptor is a man aged 25-45 years in good health. In nucleotides, the CDR3 is TGTGCCAGCAGCTTGGGCGGGAGCTCCTACGAGCAGTACTTC. Protein product: CASSLGGSSYEQYF. Full variable domain (outside the CDR3, taken from reference TRBV11-3 and TRBJ2-7): EAGVVQSPRYKIIEKKQPVAFWCNPISGHNTLYWYLQNLGQGPELLIRYENEEAVDDSQLPKDRFSAERLKGVDSTLKIQPAELGDSAVYLCASSLGGSSYEQYFGPGTRLTVT.